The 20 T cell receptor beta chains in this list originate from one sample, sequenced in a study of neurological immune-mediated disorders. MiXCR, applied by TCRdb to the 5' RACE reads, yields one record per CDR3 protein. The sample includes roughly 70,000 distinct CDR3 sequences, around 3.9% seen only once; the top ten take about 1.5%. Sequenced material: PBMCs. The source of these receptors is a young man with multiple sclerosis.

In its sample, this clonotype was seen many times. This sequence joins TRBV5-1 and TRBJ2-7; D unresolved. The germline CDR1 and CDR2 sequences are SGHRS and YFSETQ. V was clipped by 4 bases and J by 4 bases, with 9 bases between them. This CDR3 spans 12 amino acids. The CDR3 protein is CASSLDGYEQYF. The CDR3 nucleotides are TGCGCCAGCAGCCTGGATGGGTACGAGCAGTACTTC.

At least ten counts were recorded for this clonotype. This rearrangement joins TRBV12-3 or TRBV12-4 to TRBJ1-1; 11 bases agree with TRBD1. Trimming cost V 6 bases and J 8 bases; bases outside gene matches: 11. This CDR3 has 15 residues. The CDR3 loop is CASSRTGTGGKEAFF. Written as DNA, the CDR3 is TGTGCCAGCAGCCGGACTGGGACAGGGGGTAAAGAAGCTTTCTTT.

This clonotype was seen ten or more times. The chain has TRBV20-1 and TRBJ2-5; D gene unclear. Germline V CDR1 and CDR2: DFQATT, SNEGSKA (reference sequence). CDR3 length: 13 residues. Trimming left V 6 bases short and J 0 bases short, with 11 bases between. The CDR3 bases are TGCAGTGCCATAAAGAGTAACCAAGAGACCCAGTACTTC. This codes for CSAIKSNQETQYF.

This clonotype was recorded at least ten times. The CDR3, as DNA: TGTGCCGGAAGAAGCTCTGGGGCCAACGTCCTGACTTTC. Residues: CAGRSSGANVLTF. The chain is built from TRBV12-3 or TRBV12-4 and TRBJ2-6; D unresolved. The CDR3 consists of 13 residues. The V gene lost 11 bases and the J gene lost 0 bases, with 8 bases spanning the gap.

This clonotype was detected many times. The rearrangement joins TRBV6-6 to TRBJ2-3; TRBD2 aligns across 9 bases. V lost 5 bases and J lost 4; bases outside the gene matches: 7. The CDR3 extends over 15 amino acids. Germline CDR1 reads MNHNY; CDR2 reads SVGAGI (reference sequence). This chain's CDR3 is CASSPTSGNSDTQYF. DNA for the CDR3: TGTGCCAGCAGTCCGACTAGCGGAAATTCAGATACGCAGTATTTT.

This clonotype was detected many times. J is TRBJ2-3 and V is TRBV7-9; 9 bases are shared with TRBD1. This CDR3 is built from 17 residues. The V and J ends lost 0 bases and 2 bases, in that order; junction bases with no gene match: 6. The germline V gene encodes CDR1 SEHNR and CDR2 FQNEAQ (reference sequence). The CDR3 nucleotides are TGTGCCAGCAGCTTAGCGGGACAGGGCCGATTCACAGATACGCAGTATTTT. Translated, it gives CASSLAGQGRFTDTQYF.

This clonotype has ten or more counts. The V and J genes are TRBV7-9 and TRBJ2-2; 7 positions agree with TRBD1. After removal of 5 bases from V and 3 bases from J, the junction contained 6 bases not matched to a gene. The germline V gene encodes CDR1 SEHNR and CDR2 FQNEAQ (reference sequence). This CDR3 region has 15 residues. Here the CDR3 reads CASSPRDSHTGELFF. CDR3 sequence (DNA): TGTGCCAGCAGCCCCCGGGACAGCCACACCGGGGAGCTGTTTTTT.

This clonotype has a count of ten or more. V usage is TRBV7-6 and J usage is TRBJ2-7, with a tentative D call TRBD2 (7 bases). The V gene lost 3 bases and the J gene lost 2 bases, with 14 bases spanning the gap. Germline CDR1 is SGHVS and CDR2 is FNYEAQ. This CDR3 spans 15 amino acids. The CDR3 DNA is TGTGCCAGCAGCTTGTCGCGGGGGCTAGCCTACGAGCAGTACTTC. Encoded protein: CASSLSRGLAYEQYF.

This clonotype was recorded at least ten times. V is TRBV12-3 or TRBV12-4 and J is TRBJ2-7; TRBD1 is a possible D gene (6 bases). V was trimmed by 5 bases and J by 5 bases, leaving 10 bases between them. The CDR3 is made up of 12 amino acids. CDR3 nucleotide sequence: TGTGCCAGCAGTCAGGGGTTAAACGAGCAGTACTTC. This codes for CASSQGLNEQYF.

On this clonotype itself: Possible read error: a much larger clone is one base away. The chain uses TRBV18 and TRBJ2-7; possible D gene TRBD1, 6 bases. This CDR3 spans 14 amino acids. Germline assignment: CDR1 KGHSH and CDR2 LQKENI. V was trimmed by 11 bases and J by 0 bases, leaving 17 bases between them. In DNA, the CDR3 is TGTGCCGGCTGCATAGGGGGAAGCTCCTACGAGCAGTACTTC. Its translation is CAGCIGGSSYEQYF.

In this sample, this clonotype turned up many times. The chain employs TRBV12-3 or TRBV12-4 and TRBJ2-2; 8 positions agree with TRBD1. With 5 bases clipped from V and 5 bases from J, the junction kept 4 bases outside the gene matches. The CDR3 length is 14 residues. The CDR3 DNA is TGTGCCAGCAGTCAAGGACAGGGAACCGGGGAGCTGTTTTTT. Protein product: CASSQGQGTGELFF.

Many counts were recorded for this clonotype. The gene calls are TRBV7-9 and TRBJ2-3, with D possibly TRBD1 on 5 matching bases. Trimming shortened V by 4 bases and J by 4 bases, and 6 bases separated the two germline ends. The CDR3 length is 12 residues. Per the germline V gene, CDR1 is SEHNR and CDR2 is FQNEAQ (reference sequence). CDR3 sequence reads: CASSSTADTQYF. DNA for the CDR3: TGTGCCAGCAGCTCGACAGCAGATACGCAGTATTTT.

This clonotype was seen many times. For the CDR3, the DNA is TGTGCCAGCAGTTCGGACAGGCGCCAGCCCCAGCATTTT. Amino acids: CASSSDRRQPQHF. The chain recombines TRBV6-5 with TRBJ1-5; 7 nucleotides line up with TRBD1. Germline V gene sequence: CDR1 MNHEY, CDR2 SVGAGI. This CDR3 region has 13 residues. J gave up 7 bases and V 4 bases, and 4 bases lay outside the gene matches.

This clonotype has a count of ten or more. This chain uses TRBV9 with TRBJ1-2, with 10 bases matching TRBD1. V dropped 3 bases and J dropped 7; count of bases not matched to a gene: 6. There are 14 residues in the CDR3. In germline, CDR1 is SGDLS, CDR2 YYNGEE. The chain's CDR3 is CASSAGTGEGGYTF. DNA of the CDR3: TGTGCCAGCAGCGCCGGGACAGGGGAGGGTGGCTACACCTTC.

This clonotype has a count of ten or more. This chain's CDR3 is CASSLGPGTGEQYF. CDR3 sequence (DNA): TGCGCCAGCAGCTTGGGTCCAGGGACGGGGGAGCAGTACTTC. The V and J genes are TRBV5-1 and TRBJ2-7; D is possibly TRBD1 or TRBD2 (5 bases each). V was cut by 0 bases and J by 7 bases, with 14 bases left in between. Germline-derived CDR1 and CDR2 are SGHRS and YFSETQ. The length of the CDR3 is 14 residues.

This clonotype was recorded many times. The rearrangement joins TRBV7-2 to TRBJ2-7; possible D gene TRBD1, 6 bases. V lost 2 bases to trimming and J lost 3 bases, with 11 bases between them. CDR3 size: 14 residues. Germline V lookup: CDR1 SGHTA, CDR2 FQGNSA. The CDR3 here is CASSLSGAVYEQYF. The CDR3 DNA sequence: TGTGCCAGCAGCTTATCAGGGGCGGTCTACGAGCAGTACTTC.

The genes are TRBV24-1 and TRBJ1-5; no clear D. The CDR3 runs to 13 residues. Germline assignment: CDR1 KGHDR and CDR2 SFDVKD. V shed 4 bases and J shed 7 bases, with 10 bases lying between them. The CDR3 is CATSEAGTQPQHF. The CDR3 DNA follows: TGTGCCACCAGTGAAGCGGGTACGCAGCCCCAGCATTTT.

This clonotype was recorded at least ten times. The DNA of the CDR3 is TGTGCCAGCAGCCCTCAAACAGGGGGCGCGTATGAGCAGTACTTC. Residues: CASSPQTGGAYEQYF. This chain uses TRBV12-3 or TRBV12-4 with TRBJ2-7; 9 bases fit TRBD1. CDR3 length: 15 amino acids. V trimming: 6 bases; J trimming: 7 bases; junction bases outside the gene matches: 13.

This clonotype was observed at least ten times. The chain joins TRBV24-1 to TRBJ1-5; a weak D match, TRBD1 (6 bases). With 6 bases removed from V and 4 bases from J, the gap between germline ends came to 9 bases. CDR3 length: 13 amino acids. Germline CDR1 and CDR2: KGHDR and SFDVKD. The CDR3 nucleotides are TGTGCCACCAGTAGACAGGTAAATCAGCCCCAGCATTTT. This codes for CATSRQVNQPQHF.

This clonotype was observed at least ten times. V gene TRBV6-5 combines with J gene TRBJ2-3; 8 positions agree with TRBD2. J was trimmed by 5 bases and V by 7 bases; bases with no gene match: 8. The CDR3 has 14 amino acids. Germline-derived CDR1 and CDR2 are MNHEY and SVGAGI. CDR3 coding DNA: TGTGCCAGCAACGGGAGGGGGGGCCAAGATACGCAGTATTTT. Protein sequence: CASNGRGGQDTQYF.